The 20 T cell receptor beta chains below were found in one sample sequenced in a study of blood T cell repertoires in COVID-19. Here immunoSEQ multiplex PCR was the method, and the copy in TCRdb shows in-frame clones only, minus some. In the table there are under 60,000 clones, more than 85% of which are singletons. The sample consisted of peripheral blood. These receptors were obtained from a man between 45 and 60 years old with active COVID-19.

This clone showed up just a few times. V gene TRBV5-3 combines with J gene TRBJ2-7; 9 positions agree with TRBD1. TRBV5-3 is designated an ORF whose function remains uncertain. The CDR3 has 16 residues. The ends lost 4 bases at V and 0 bases at J; junction bases unmatched: 8. CDR3 amino acids: CARSMLGQGISYEQYF. The CDR3 DNA reads as TGTGCCAGAAGCATGTTAGGACAGGGGATCTCCTACGAGCAGTACTTC.

CDR3 in DNA: TGTGCCGCCGATCCGGGACAGAATTACAATGAGCAGTTCTTC. The encoded protein is CAADPGQNYNEQFF. The chain carries TRBV15 and TRBJ2-1; 7 nucleotides match TRBD1. Per germline, CDR1 LNHNV and CDR2 YYDKDF (reference sequence). After removal of 11 bases from V and 4 bases from J, the junction contained 11 bases not matched to a gene. This CDR3 contains 14 residues.

J is TRBJ2-7 and V is TRBV7-8; 11 bases line up with TRBD2. CDR1 and CDR2 from the germline V gene are SGHVS and FQNEAQ. Germline trimming cut 6 bases from V and 5 bases from J; bases unmatched to any gene: 6. CDR3 length: 14 residues. CDR3 nucleotide sequence: TGTGCCAGCAGACCAACTAGCGGGGGTCACGAGCAGTACTTC. Residues: CASRPTSGGHEQYF.

This clone was seen a single time. V and J are TRBV19 and TRBJ1-1; D not resolved. The V end was cut by 6 bases, the J end by 0 bases, with 20 bases between. The CDR3 consists of 17 residues. Germline V gene data show CDR1 as LNHDA and CDR2 as SQIVND (reference sequence). CDR3 bases: TGTGCCAGTAGCCCTTTTACGTCATTAGCTATGAACACTGAAGCTTTCTTT. Translating gives CASSPFTSLAMNTEAFF.

The J gene is TRBJ2-3, the V gene TRBV7-8; 11 nucleotides align to TRBD2. Germline trimming cut 3 bases from V and 3 bases from J; bases unmatched to any gene: 8. This CDR3 spans 17 amino acids. The germline CDR1 and CDR2 sequences are SGHVS and FQNEAQ. The CDR3 DNA sequence: TGTGCCAGCAGCTTCTCTTCAACTAGCGGGGGAACAGATACGCAGTATTTT. Its protein product is CASSFSSTSGGTDTQYF.

The chain employs TRBV10-3 and TRBJ1-2; D is perhaps TRBD1 (6 bases). Germline V lookup: CDR1 ENHRY, CDR2 SYGVKD. V was trimmed by 5 bases and J by 0 bases, leaving 13 bases between them. The CDR3 is 15 amino acids. The CDR3 reads CAISTRTDSNYGYTF. The CDR3 nucleotides read TGTGCCATCAGTACAAGGACAGATTCTAACTATGGCTACACCTTC.

The J gene is TRBJ2-1, the V gene TRBV6-5; D ambiguous. Trimming stripped 0 bases from V and 5 bases from J, with 14 bases between. CDR3 length: 16 residues. Per germline, CDR1 MNHEY and CDR2 SVGAGI. The CDR3 is CASSYSLELPNNEQFF. CDR3 nucleotide sequence: TGTGCCAGCAGTTACTCGTTGGAGCTTCCCAACAATGAGCAGTTCTTC.

The chain carries TRBV29-1 and TRBJ2-7; 7 bases are shared with TRBD2. This CDR3 comprises 11 residues. Germline lookup yields CDR1 SQVTM and CDR2 ANQGSEA. With V trimmed by 7 bases and J by 2 bases, 2 bases remained unmatched. The CDR3 sequence: CSGGGAYEQYF. The CDR3 DNA is TGCAGCGGTGGGGGGGCCTACGAGCAGTACTTC.

The genes are TRBV7-2 and TRBJ2-1; 8 nucleotides align to TRBD1. The CDR3 loop spans 15 amino acids. The germline gives CDR1 SGHTA, CDR2 FQGNSA. Trimming took 3 bases from V and 5 from J; bases not matched to a gene: 6. The CDR3 DNA follows: TGTGCCAGCAGCTTTGACAGGGGCCCCCACAATGAGCAGTTCTTC. It encodes CASSFDRGPHNEQFF.

J is TRBJ2-7 and V is TRBV5-1; TRBD2 might be the D (6 bases). With 3 bases removed from V and 3 bases from J, the gap between germline ends came to 16 bases. CDR3 length equals 15 residues. The germline V gene has CDR1 SGHRS and CDR2 YFSETQ. CDR3 coding DNA: TGCGCCAGCAGCTCCCGGGCGGGACTGGACTACGAGCAGTACTTC. Amino acid sequence: CASSSRAGLDYEQYF.

V gene TRBV21-1 combines with J gene TRBJ2-2; no DNA check was done on the table's D call, TRBD1. TRBV21-1 is termed a pseudogene. This CDR3 has 14 residues. The chain's CDR3 is CASSGQGYTGELFF. Here the CDR3 DNA reads TGTGCCAGCAGCGGACAGGGGTACACCGGGGAGCTGTTTTTT.

The V call is TRBV4-2, the J call TRBJ1-2; 10 bases map to TRBD1. CDR1 is LGHNA, CDR2 YNFKEQ, per germline. Trimming cost V 6 bases and J 6 bases; bases outside gene matches: 7. CDR3 size: 14 residues. The CDR3 spells CASRMTGGADGYTF. The CDR3 DNA is TGTGCCAGCAGGATGACAGGGGGCGCGGATGGCTACACCTTC.

The CDR3 region is CRVGENYGYTF. In nucleotides, the CDR3 is TGCAGAGTAGGGGAAAACTATGGCTACACCTTC. This chain connects TRBV20-1 to TRBJ1-2; perhaps TRBD1 as D (5 bases). Germline CDR1 DFQATT, CDR2 SNEGSKA (reference sequence). This CDR3 region has 11 residues.

This clone has a handful of counts. This chain joins TRBV20-1 and TRBJ2-5; 7 nucleotides align to TRBD1. The V segment lost 3 bases and the J segment 3 bases; nucleotides outside the gene matches: 10. Germline CDR1 is DFQATT and CDR2 is SNEGSKA (reference sequence). The CDR3 runs to 15 residues. The CDR3 DNA reads as TGCAGTGCTAGTCCCCTGGGGGACAGCGAAGAGACCCAGTACTTC. Amino acids: CSASPLGDSEETQYF.

This clone was seen once. This sequence joins TRBV30 and TRBJ2-3, with 8 bases identical to TRBD2. CDR1 and CDR2 (germline): GTSNPN, SVGIG (reference sequence). V lost 2 bases to trimming and J lost 10 bases; unmatched junction nucleotides: 11. This CDR3 spans 14 amino acids. DNA of the CDR3: TGTGCCTGGAGTACGGTAGCGGGAAGTCAGCCGCAGTATTTT. As protein: CAWSTVAGSQPQYF.

The chain employs TRBV5-1 and TRBJ2-2; the match to TRBD1 covers 8 bases. Germline V CDR1 and CDR2: SGHRS, YFSETQ. Trimming removed 0 bases from V and 7 bases from J; junction bases left unmatched: 11. This CDR3 contains 17 residues. Here the CDR3 reads CASSLAAQGAPDGELFF. The CDR3 region has the DNA TGCGCCAGCAGCTTGGCGGCGCAGGGGGCGCCGGACGGGGAGCTGTTTTTT. Complete variable domain (other parts from reference TRBV5-1 and TRBJ2-2): KAGVTQTPRYLIKTRGQQVTLSCSPISGHRSVSWYQQTPGQGLQFLFEYFSETQRNKGNFPGRFSGRQFSNSRSEMNVSTLELGDSALYLCASSLAAQGAPDGELFFGEGSRLTVL.

The J gene is TRBJ1-4, the V gene TRBV27, with 9 bases fitting TRBD1. The junction had 7 bases not matched to a gene; V was cut back by 6 bases and J by 8 bases. This CDR3 has 14 amino acids. Germline CDR1 reads MNHEY; CDR2 reads SMNVEV (reference sequence). CDR3 nucleotides: TGTGCCAGCAGGGGGACAGGGATCCGGGAAAAACTGTTTTTT. Its translation is CASRGTGIREKLFF. Full variable domain (outside the CDR3, taken from reference TRBV27 and TRBJ1-4): EAQVTQNPRYLITVTGKKLTVTCSQNMNHEYMSWYRQDPGLGLRQIYYSMNVEVTDKGDVPEGYKVSRKEKRNFPLILESPSPNQTSLYFCASRGTGIREKLFFGSGTQLSVL.

The rearrangement joins TRBV28 to TRBJ1-5, with 9 bases matching TRBD1. Germline CDR1 reads MDHEN; CDR2 reads SYDVKM. The CDR3 runs to 14 residues. J gave up 6 bases and V 5 bases, and 5 bases lay outside the gene matches. The CDR3 DNA reads TGTGCCAGCAGTCGAGACAGGGGGGTTCAGCCCCAGCATTTT. Amino acids: CASSRDRGVQPQHF.

The rearrangement joins TRBV18 to TRBJ2-2, with D perhaps matching TRBD1 (6 bases). V lost 7 bases and J 5 bases, leaving 14 bases between the germline ends. The CDR3 contains 14 residues. Germline V CDR1 and CDR2: KGHSH, LQKENI. CDR3 region: CASFKPQGTGELFF. The CDR3 nucleotides read TGTGCCAGCTTTAAGCCCCAGGGGACCGGGGAGCTGTTTTTT.

The chain links TRBV19 to TRBJ1-2; the D gene is possibly TRBD1 (5 bases). Germline CDR1 LNHDA, CDR2 SQIVND (reference sequence). Trimming cost V 7 bases and J 4 bases, with 10 bases left between them. CDR3 length equals 12 residues. The CDR3 region has the DNA TGTGCCAGTACAGGGTTCTTCTATGGCTACACCTTC. Protein product: CASTGFFYGYTF.